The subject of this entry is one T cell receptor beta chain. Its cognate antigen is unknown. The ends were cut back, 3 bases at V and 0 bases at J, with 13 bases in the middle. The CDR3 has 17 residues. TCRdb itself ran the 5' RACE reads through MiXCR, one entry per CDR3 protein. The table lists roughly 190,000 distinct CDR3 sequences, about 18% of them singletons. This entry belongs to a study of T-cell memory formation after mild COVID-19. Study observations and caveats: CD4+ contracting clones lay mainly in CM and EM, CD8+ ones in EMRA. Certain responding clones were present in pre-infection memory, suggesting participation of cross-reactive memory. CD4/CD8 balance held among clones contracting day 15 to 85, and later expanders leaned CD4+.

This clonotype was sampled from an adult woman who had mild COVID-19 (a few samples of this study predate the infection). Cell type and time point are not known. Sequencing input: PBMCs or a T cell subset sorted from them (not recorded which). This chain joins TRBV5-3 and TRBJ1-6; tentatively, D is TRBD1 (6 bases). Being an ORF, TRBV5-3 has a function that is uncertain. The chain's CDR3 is CARSSRQEGSYNSPLHF. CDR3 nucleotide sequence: TGTGCCAGAAGCTCCCGACAGGAGGGCTCCTATAATTCACCCCTCCACTTT.